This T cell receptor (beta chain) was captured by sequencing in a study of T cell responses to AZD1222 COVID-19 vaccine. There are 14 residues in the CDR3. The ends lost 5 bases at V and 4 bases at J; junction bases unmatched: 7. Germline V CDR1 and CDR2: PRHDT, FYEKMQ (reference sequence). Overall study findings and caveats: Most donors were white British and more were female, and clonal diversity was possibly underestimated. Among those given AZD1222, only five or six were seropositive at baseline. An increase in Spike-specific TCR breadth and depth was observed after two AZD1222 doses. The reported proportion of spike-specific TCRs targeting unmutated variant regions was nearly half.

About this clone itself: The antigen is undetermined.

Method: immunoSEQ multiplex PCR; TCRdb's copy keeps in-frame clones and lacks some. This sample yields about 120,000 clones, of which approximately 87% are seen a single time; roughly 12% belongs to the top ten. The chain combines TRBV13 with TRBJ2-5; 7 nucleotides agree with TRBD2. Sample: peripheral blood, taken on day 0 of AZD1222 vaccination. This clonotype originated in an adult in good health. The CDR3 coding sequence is TGTGCCAGCAGCCCCAGACTAGCAGGAGAGACCCAGTACTTC. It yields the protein CASSPRLAGETQYF.